The 27 T cell receptor beta chains presented below share a single source sample, sequenced in a study of cytomegalovirus exposure and HLA in healthy donors. Primers: 60 Vbeta forward and 13 Jbeta reverse. Profiled with immunoSEQ multiplex PCR; TCRdb holds only in-frame clones, not every one. The table records about 110,000 clones, roughly 85% of them present only once. Input material: PBMCs. The receptors were sampled from a woman between 35 and 50 years old in good health and CMV-seronegative.

This chain links TRBV6-5 with TRBJ1-3; 9 nucleotides match TRBD1. The CDR3 is 13 amino acids. Trimming cost V 6 bases and J 9 bases; bases outside gene matches: 6. Looked up from germline, CDR1 is MNHEY and CDR2 is SVGAGI. The CDR3 protein is CASSKGQGLTIYF. The DNA for the CDR3 is TGTGCCAGCAGCAAGGGACAGGGTCTCACCATATATTTT.

The chain joins TRBV27 to TRBJ2-2; D may be TRBD1 (7 bases). Germline V CDR1 and CDR2: MNHEY, SMNVEV (reference sequence). With 6 bases removed from V and 6 bases from J, the gap between germline ends came to 17 bases. The CDR3 totals 15 residues. CDR3 sequence reads: CASRGRQGVAGELFF. The CDR3, as DNA: TGTGCCAGCAGGGGGAGGCAGGGGGTCGCCGGGGAGCTGTTTTTT.

The chain recombines TRBV27 with TRBJ2-3; a weak D match, TRBD1 (6 bases). The CDR3 has 14 residues. Trimming took off 6 bases at V and 2 bases at J, with 12 bases between the two ends. From germline, CDR1 is MNHEY and CDR2 SMNVEV (reference sequence). CDR3 coding DNA: TGTGCCAGCAGCGACAGGCTCGTCACAGATACGCAGTATTTT. As protein: CASSDRLVTDTQYF.

This rearrangement joins TRBV2 to TRBJ1-5; 9 bases line up with TRBD1. V lost 7 bases, J lost 1 base, and 5 bases stayed unmatched. Germline values: CDR1 SNHLY, CDR2 FYNNEI. This CDR3 comprises 15 residues. The CDR3 DNA reads as TGTGCCAGCACGGACAGGGGCTGGAGCAATCAGCCCCAGCATTTT. Translated: CASTDRGWSNQPQHF. Based on the CDR3 plus reference TRBV2 and TRBJ1-5, the full variable domain is EPEVTQTPSHQVTQMGQEVILRCVPISNHLYFYWYRQILGQKVEFLVSFYNNEISEKSEIFDDQFSVERPDGSNFTLKIRSTKLEDSAMYFCASTDRGWSNQPQHFGDGTRLSIL.

The CDR3 loop reads CASSPLTYNEQFF. CDR3 coding DNA: TGTGCCAGCAGCCCACTTACCTACAATGAGCAGTTCTTC. The rearrangement links TRBV7-2 to TRBJ2-1, with D unresolved. V dropped 5 bases and J dropped 2 bases, with 7 bases sitting between them. CDR3 length equals 13 residues. CDR1 SGHTA and CDR2 FQGNSA come from the germline V gene.

CDR3 loop: CASSPRGWESQHF. In DNA form, the CDR3 reads TGTGCCAGCAGCCCCAGGGGTTGGGAGTCCCAGCATTTT. The rearrangement uses TRBV28 and TRBJ1-5; TRBD1 might be the D (6 bases). Per germline, CDR1 MDHEN and CDR2 SYDVKM. V shed 6 bases and J shed 11 bases, with 17 bases lying between them. The CDR3 is 13 residues long.

The J gene is TRBJ2-1, the V gene TRBV27; D may be TRBD2 (6 bases). This CDR3 is built from 15 residues. Germline loops: CDR1 MNHEY, CDR2 SMNVEV (reference sequence). With 3 bases removed from V and 4 bases from J, the gap between germline ends came to 13 bases. The CDR3 sequence is CASSFGGRLYNEQFF. CDR3 coding DNA: TGTGCCAGCAGTTTCGGGGGTCGACTATACAATGAGCAGTTCTTC.

This clone was observed once. The V gene is TRBV19, the J gene TRBJ1-5, with 11 bases identical to TRBD1. Germline V CDR1 and CDR2: LNHDA, SQIVND (reference sequence). The CDR3 spans 17 residues. Trimming took 7 bases from V and 6 from J; bases not matched to a gene: 14. In nucleotides, the CDR3 is TGTGCCAGTACCTACCACCGGGGGACAGGGGGTCTTCAGCCCCAGCATTTT. Translation: CASTYHRGTGGLQPQHF. Looking up the rest from reference TRBV19 and TRBJ1-5 gives the full variable domain: DGGITQSPKYLFRKEGQNVTLSCEQNLNHDAMYWYRQDPGQGLRLIYYSQIVNDFQKGDIAEGYSVSREKKESFPLTVTSAQKNPTAFYLCASTYHRGTGGLQPQHFGDGTRLSIL.

V gene TRBV28 combines with J gene TRBJ2-5; D possibly corresponds to TRBD1 (6 bases). CDR1 is MDHEN, CDR2 SYDVKM, per germline. The V end lost 6 bases, the J end lost 5 bases, and 22 bases lay between the germline ends. This CDR3 comprises 16 residues. CDR3 nucleotides: TGTGCCAGCAGCTCTAAACAGGGATGGGGTCAGGAGACCCAGTACTTC. This translates into CASSSKQGWGQETQYF.

The chain has TRBV7-2 and TRBJ2-7; no firm D call. The germline V and J ends were trimmed by 4 bases and 1 base, with 11 bases remaining between them. Germline CDR1 reads SGHTA; CDR2 reads FQGNSA. The CDR3 is 14 residues long. CDR3 residues: CASSSPFRSYEQYF. DNA of the CDR3: TGTGCCAGCAGCTCCCCCTTTCGGTCCTACGAGCAGTACTTC.

V is TRBV27 and J is TRBJ2-6, with 11 bases fitting TRBD1. Germline V CDR1 and CDR2: MNHEY, SMNVEV (reference sequence). V lost 4 bases, J lost 2 bases, and 4 bases stayed unmatched. The CDR3 has 17 amino acids. The CDR3 DNA reads TGTGCCAGCAGTTCCAGGACAGGGGGCGCTGGGGCCAACGTCCTGACTTTC. This translates into CASSSRTGGAGANVLTF.

This clone has just a few counts. This chain joins TRBV7-2 and TRBJ2-3; D is unclear. Trimming took off 2 bases at V and 5 bases at J, with 8 bases between the two ends. The germline V gene encodes CDR1 SGHTA and CDR2 FQGNSA. The CDR3 extends over 13 amino acids. CDR3 nucleotide sequence: TGTGCCAGCAGCTTAATTGGCTTAGATACGCAGTATTTT. Its translation: CASSLIGLDTQYF.

J is TRBJ1-2 and V is TRBV28; 8 nucleotides agree with TRBD1. CDR3 length equals 14 residues. With 4 bases clipped from V and 4 bases from J, the junction kept 5 bases outside the gene matches. The germline CDR1 and CDR2 sequences are MDHEN and SYDVKM. CDR3 sequence reads: CASSSLTGGYGYTF. CDR3 nucleotides: TGTGCCAGCAGTTCCCTCACAGGGGGCTATGGCTACACCTTC.

This sequence joins TRBV11-1 and TRBJ2-7, with 12 nucleotides matching TRBD2. V was clipped by 5 bases and J by 1 base; unmatched bases: 6. CDR3 length: 16 amino acids. Germline CDR1 SGHAT, CDR2 FQDESV (reference sequence). Here the CDR3 DNA reads TGTGCCAGCAGCGCCAGACTAGCGGGAGAATCCTACGAGCAGTACTTC. Its translation is CASSARLAGESYEQYF.

J is TRBJ2-1 and V is TRBV2; 9 bases map to TRBD1. The germline V gene encodes CDR1 SNHLY and CDR2 FYNNEI. This CDR3 is built from 14 residues. Unmatched junction bases numbered 5, after V lost 6 bases and J lost 5 bases. The CDR3: CASSSQGADNEQFF. The CDR3 nucleotides are TGTGCCAGCAGCTCACAGGGGGCTGACAATGAGCAGTTCTTC.

This clone appeared a few times. The chain links TRBV19 to TRBJ1-5, with TRBD1 as a possible D gene (5 bases). V dropped 4 bases and J dropped 5 bases, with 9 bases sitting between them. This CDR3 is 13 amino acids long. The germline V gene encodes CDR1 LNHDA and CDR2 SQIVND (reference sequence). This chain's CDR3 is CASSTTRDQPQHF. The CDR3 DNA is TGTGCCAGTAGTACTACCAGGGATCAGCCCCAGCATTTT.

The DNA of the CDR3 is TGCGCCAGCAGTGAGTCCCCTAGCGGGGGGGGCACAGATACGCAGTATTTT. Translation gives CASSESPSGGGTDTQYF. The rearrangement uses TRBV10-1 and TRBJ2-3; 12 nucleotides match TRBD2. The CDR3 runs to 17 residues. V lost 0 bases to trimming and J lost 1 base; unmatched junction nucleotides: 2. Germline V gene data show CDR1 as WNHNN and CDR2 as SYGVQD (reference sequence).

This rearrangement joins TRBV6-1 to TRBJ2-5; 7 positions match TRBD1. The germline V gene has CDR1 MNHNS and CDR2 SASEGT. Losses at the gene ends were 4 bases for V and 5 bases for J; bases not matched to a gene: 10. The CDR3 has 15 residues. CDR3 sequence (DNA): TGTGCCAGCAGTGCGACAGGGACGACGAGGGAGACCCAGTACTTC. It yields the protein CASSATGTTRETQYF.

The rearrangement uses TRBV7-2 and TRBJ2-1; possible D gene TRBD2, 5 bases. The CDR3 totals 14 residues. Trimming took 2 bases from V and 5 from J, leaving 10 bases between them. Germline V lookup: CDR1 SGHTA, CDR2 FQGNSA. CDR3: CASSLSTGNNEQFF. In nucleotides, the CDR3 is TGTGCCAGCAGCTTATCGACGGGGAACAATGAGCAGTTCTTC.

As regards this clone: A junction end diverges from the germline sequence, so it may reflect a read error. The gene calls are TRBV7-9 and TRBJ1-2; no clear D gene. Germline CDR1 SEHNR, CDR2 FQNEAQ (reference sequence). This CDR3 has 14 amino acids. For the CDR3, the DNA is TGTGCCAGCAGCCACGGCCGGGTCCTCTATGGCTACACCTTT. This codes for CASSHGRVLYGYTF.

This chain links TRBV30 with TRBJ1-2; TRBD1 agrees at 10 bases. CDR1 and CDR2 (germline): GTSNPN, SVGIG (reference sequence). The CDR3 covers 13 residues. The CDR3 bases are TGTGCGAGAAGACAGGGGGCAACTAATGGCTACACCTTC. It yields the protein CARRQGATNGYTF.

Details on this clone: The junction differs from germline at one of its ends, possibly a read error. The V and J genes are TRBV7-9 and TRBJ1-3; D might be TRBD1 (5 bases). This CDR3 region has 17 residues. Germline loops: CDR1 SEHNR, CDR2 FQNEAQ (reference sequence). The CDR3 nucleotides are TGTTCCAGCAGCTTGGGACTTCCAGCCTACTCTGGAAACACCATATATTTT. Its translation is CSSSLGLPAYSGNTIYF.

The genes are TRBV5-6 and TRBJ2-3, with 10 bases matching TRBD1. The CDR3 consists of 16 residues. With 4 bases clipped from V and 0 bases from J, the junction kept 5 bases outside the gene matches. The V gene's germline CDR1 is SGHDT and CDR2 YYEEEE. CDR3 sequence: CASSLLDRGSTDTQYF. DNA for the CDR3: TGTGCCAGCAGCCTGTTGGACAGGGGGAGCACAGATACGCAGTATTTT.

The chain employs TRBV2 and TRBJ1-2; TRBD1 is a possible D gene (5 bases). CDR1 and CDR2 (germline): SNHLY, FYNNEI. This CDR3 is 13 amino acids long. Trimming took 6 bases from V and 1 from J, leaving 9 bases between them. CDR3 sequence reads: CASRSDSNYGYTF. The CDR3 DNA is TGTGCCAGCAGGTCCGACAGTAACTATGGCTACACCTTC.

The chain carries TRBV7-2 and TRBJ2-2; maybe TRBD1 (5 bases). V lost 5 bases, J lost 3 bases, and 10 bases lay in between. In germline, CDR1 is SGHTA, CDR2 FQGNSA. This CDR3 has 14 amino acids. The CDR3 reads CASSIQGDTGELFF. The CDR3 nucleotides read TGTGCCAGCAGCATTCAGGGTGACACCGGGGAGCTGTTTTTT.

V usage is TRBV28 and J usage is TRBJ2-1; D is perhaps TRBD2 (5 bases). The V gene's germline CDR1 is MDHEN and CDR2 SYDVKM. Trimming left V 5 bases short and J 0 bases short, with 14 bases between. The CDR3 contains 16 residues. CDR3 region: CASSTPEASSYNEQFF. In nucleotides, the CDR3 is TGTGCCAGCAGTACCCCGGAGGCGAGCTCCTACAATGAGCAGTTCTTC.

This clone was observed a handful of times. V usage is TRBV6-6 and J usage is TRBJ2-7; D is unclear. CDR1 is MNHNY and CDR2 is SVGAGI in the germline V gene (reference sequence). V lost 6 bases, J lost 0 bases, and 12 bases lay in between. The CDR3 has 14 amino acids. Here the CDR3 DNA reads TGTGCCAGCAGGCATGGATGGAGCTCCTACGAGCAGTACTTC. Translating it yields CASRHGWSSYEQYF.